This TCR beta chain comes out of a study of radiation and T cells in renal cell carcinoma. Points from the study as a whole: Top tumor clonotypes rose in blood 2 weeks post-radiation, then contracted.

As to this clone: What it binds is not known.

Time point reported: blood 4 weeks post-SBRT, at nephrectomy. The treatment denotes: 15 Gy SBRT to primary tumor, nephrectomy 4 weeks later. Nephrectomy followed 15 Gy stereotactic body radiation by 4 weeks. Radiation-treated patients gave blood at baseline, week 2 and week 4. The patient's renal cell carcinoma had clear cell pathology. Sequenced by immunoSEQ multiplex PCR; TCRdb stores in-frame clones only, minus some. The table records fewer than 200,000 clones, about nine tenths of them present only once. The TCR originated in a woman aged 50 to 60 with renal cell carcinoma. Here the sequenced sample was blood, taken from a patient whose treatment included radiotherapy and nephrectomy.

In nucleotides, the CDR3 is TGTGCCAGTAGGGGAGAAGGGAACACTGAAGCTTTCTTT. This gives the protein CASRGEGNTEAFF. This chain connects TRBV19 to TRBJ1-1; D is unclear. V was cut by 6 bases and J by 1 base, with 9 bases left in between. This CDR3 has 13 amino acids. Germline loops: CDR1 LNHDA, CDR2 SQIVND (reference sequence).